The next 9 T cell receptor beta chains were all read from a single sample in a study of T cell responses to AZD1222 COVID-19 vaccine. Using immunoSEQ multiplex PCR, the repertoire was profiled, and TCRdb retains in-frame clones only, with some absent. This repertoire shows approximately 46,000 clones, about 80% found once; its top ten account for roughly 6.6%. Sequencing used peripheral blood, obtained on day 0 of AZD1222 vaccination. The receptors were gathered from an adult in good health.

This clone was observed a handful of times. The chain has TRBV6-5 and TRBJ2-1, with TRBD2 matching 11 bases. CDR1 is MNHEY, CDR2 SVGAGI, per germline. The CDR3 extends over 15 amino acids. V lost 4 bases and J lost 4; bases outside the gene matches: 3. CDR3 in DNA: TGTGCCAGCAGTTTTAGACTAGCGGGGTACAATGAGCAGTTCTTC. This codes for CASSFRLAGYNEQFF.

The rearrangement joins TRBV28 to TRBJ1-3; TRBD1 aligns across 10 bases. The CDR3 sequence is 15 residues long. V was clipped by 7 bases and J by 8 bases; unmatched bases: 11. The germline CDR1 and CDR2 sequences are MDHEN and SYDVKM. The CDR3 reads CASTIGGDRGHTIYF. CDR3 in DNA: TGTGCCAGCACCATAGGTGGGGACAGGGGTCACACCATATATTTT. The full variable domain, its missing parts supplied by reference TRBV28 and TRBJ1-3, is DVKVTQSSRYLVKRTGEKVFLECVQDMDHENMFWYRQDPGLGLRLIYFSYDVKMKEKGDIPEGYSVSREKKERFSLILESASTNQTSMYLCASTIGGDRGHTIYFGEGSWLTVV.

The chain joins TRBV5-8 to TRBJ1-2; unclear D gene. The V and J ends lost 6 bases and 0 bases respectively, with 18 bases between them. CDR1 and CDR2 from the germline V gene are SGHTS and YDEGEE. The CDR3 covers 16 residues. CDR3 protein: CASTSRGRTTNYGYTF. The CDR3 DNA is TGTGCCAGCACCTCGAGAGGACGGACCACTAACTATGGCTACACCTTC.

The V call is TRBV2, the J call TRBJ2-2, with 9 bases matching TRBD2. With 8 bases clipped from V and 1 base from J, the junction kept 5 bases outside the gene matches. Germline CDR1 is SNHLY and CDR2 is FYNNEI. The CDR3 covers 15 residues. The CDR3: CASGRTSVNTGELFF. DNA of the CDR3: TGTGCCAGCGGGCGGACTAGCGTGAACACCGGGGAGCTGTTTTTT.

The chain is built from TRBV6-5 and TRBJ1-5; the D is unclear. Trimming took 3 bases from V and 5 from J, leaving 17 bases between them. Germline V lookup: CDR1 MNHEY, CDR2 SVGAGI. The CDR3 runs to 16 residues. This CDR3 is CASSYLEVRRDQPQHF. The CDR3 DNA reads TGTGCCAGCAGTTATCTCGAGGTTAGGAGGGATCAGCCCCAGCATTTT.

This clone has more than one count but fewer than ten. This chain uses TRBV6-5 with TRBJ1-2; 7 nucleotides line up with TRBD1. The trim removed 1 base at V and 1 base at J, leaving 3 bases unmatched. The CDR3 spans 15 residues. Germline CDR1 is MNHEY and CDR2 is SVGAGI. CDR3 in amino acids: CASSYFRGINYGYTF. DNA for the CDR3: TGTGCCAGCAGTTACTTCAGGGGGATTAACTATGGCTACACCTTC.

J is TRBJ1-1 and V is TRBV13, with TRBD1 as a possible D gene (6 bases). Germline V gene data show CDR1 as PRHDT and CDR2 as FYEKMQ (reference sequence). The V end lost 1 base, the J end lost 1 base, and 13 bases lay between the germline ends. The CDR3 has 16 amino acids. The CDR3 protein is CASSLVVRGPNTEAFF. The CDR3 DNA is TGTGCCAGCAGCTTAGTGGTCAGGGGCCCGAACACTGAAGCTTTCTTT.

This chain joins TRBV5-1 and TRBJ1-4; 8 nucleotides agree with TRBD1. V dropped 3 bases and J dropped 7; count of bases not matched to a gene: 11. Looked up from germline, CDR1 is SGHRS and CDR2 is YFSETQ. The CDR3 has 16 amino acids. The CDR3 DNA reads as TGCGCCAGCAGCTCAAATAACAGGGGGATCGCTGAAAAACTGTTTTTT. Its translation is CASSSNNRGIAEKLFF.

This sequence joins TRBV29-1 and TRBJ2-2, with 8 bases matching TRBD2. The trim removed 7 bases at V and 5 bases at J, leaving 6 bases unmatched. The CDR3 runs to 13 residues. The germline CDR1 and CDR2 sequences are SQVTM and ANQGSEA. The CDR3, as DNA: TGCAGCGGGCGGGAGGTGGGAACCGGGGAGCTGTTTTTT. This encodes CSGREVGTGELFF.